The T cell receptor beta chain described here comes from a study of shared clonotypes between healthy human individuals. As originally analysed: ImmunoSEQ yielded junction-only sequences lacking quality scores, so filtering differed. Libraries were prepared by immunoSEQ multiplex PCR; TCRdb keeps only in-frame clonotypes and omits some of them. V, J and clone size are taken as reported in that table, and D and trimming were inferred from the DNA itself. The repertoire holds hundreds of thousands of clones, about two thirds seen once, with around 1.8% in the top ten. Regarding the study as a whole: Of the naive CD4 clonotypes, around 5% were shared across a few donors.

In the case of this clone: Its antigen is unidentified.

This TCR derives from a woman aged 25-40 years in good health. Material for sequencing was memory CD4+ T cells sorted from blood. Stated subset: CD45RA-negative fraction.

The CDR3 is CASSFIGTVSYEQYF. Here the CDR3 DNA reads TGTGCCAGCAGTTTTATAGGGACAGTCTCCTACGAGCAGTACTTC. The chain has TRBV28 and TRBJ2-7; 7 nucleotides match TRBD1. Germline CDR1 reads MDHEN; CDR2 reads SYDVKM. The CDR3 sequence is 15 residues long. V shed 3 bases, J shed 0 bases, and the junction held 5 bases outside the gene matches.